The 3 T cell receptor beta chains below all came from one sample that was sequenced in a study of control samples from healthy donors and cancer patients. Only in-frame clones appear in the TCRdb table, and some are missing; sequencing was by immunoSEQ multiplex PCR. Among around 250,000 clones listed, over 70% were seen once. Sequenced input: PBMCs. Receptors originate from a woman aged 60-75 years with lung cancer.

CDR3 residues: CASRVWGFTDTQYF. CDR3 bases: TGCGCCAGCAGGGTTTGGGGCTTCACAGATACGCAGTATTTT. The V and J genes are TRBV4-1 and TRBJ2-3; weak D call: TRBD1 (5 bases). The CDR3 is 14 residues long. Germline V gene data show CDR1 as MGHRA and CDR2 as YSYEKL. V was cut by 6 bases and J by 2 bases, with 12 bases left in between.

The chain uses TRBV28 and TRBJ1-1, with 7 bases matching TRBD1. Unmatched junction bases numbered 8, after V lost 3 bases and J lost 1 base. CDR3 length: 16 residues. Germline values: CDR1 MDHEN, CDR2 SYDVKM. Written as DNA, the CDR3 is TGTGCCAGCAGTTTCCCCAGGGGGGGTAAGAACACTGAAGCTTTCTTT. This codes for CASSFPRGGKNTEAFF.

The gene calls are TRBV3-1 (or the pseudogene TRBV3-2) and TRBJ1-6; a possible D gene is TRBD1 (6 bases). Germline V gene sequence: CDR1 LGHDT, CDR2 YNNKEL (reference sequence). The CDR3 runs to 14 residues. The ends were cut back, 0 bases at V and 9 bases at J, with 9 bases in the middle. The CDR3 is CASSQDQGLSPLHF. The CDR3 nucleotides are TGTGCCAGCAGCCAAGATCAGGGGCTTTCACCCCTCCACTTT.